The 32 T cell receptor beta chains reported below all come from one sample, sequenced in a study of blood T cell repertoires in COVID-19. Some clones are missing from TCRdb's copy, which holds only in-frame ones; the method was immunoSEQ multiplex PCR. The sample consists of about 200,000 clones, 86% of them appearing once. The sample was peripheral blood. The source of these receptors is a woman in her 70s with acute or convalescent COVID-19.

CDR3 bases: TGTGCCATCAGCTCCCTGGAGGGAAACACCATATATTTT. Translating gives CAISSLEGNTIYF. V and J are TRBV10-3 and TRBJ1-3; the D is unclear. CDR3 length equals 13 residues. Germline lookup yields CDR1 ENHRY and CDR2 SYGVKD. Trimming shortened V by 6 bases and J by 4 bases, and 10 bases separated the two germline ends.

The J gene is TRBJ2-7, the V gene TRBV6-5; D call uncertain. The germline V gene encodes CDR1 MNHEY and CDR2 SVGAGI. Trimming took off 4 bases at V and 0 bases at J, with 7 bases between the two ends. The CDR3 extends over 13 amino acids. This chain's CDR3 is CASSSRYSYEQYF. CDR3 nucleotide sequence: TGTGCCAGCAGTTCCCGGTACTCCTACGAGCAGTACTTC.

About this clone: Other DNA sequences in the sample encode the same CDR3. The chain carries TRBV19 and TRBJ1-2, with 9 bases fitting TRBD1. With V trimmed by 5 bases and J by 3 bases, 1 base remained unmatched. Germline V gives CDR1 LNHDA, CDR2 SQIVND (reference sequence). The CDR3 runs to 13 residues. The CDR3 DNA is TGTGCCAGTAGTCGGACAGGGGACTATGGCTACACCTTC. This encodes CASSRTGDYGYTF.

This clone was recorded once. V and J are TRBV11-2 and TRBJ2-1, with 11 bases lining up with TRBD2. The V gene end was trimmed by 1 base and the J gene end by 4 bases; junction bases not matched to a gene: 12. CDR1 and CDR2 (germline): SGHAT, FQNNGV. The CDR3 runs 19 residues. The CDR3 DNA reads TGTGCCAGCAGCTTAGGAGTTCCTAGCGGGGGGTTCCATTACAATGAGCAGTTCTTC. It yields the protein CASSLGVPSGGFHYNEQFF.

This chain links TRBV2 with TRBJ1-1; a possible D gene is TRBD1 (5 bases). The CDR3 totals 15 residues. Between the trimmed V and J ends, which lost 0 bases and 1 base, there was a span of 9 bases. CDR1 and CDR2 from the germline V gene are SNHLY and FYNNEI. CDR3: CASSEAIGQNTEAFF. CDR3 in DNA: TGTGCCAGCAGTGAAGCGATCGGACAGAACACTGAAGCTTTCTTT.

The chain recombines TRBV15 with TRBJ2-1, with D maybe TRBD2 (6 bases). This CDR3 comprises 12 residues. The V end was cut by 1 base, the J end by 15 bases, with 13 bases between. CDR1 is LNHNV and CDR2 is YYDKDF in the germline V gene (reference sequence). CDR3 DNA sequence: TGTGCCACCAGCAGAGTTGGAGGGAGAGGGTTCTTC. Amino acid sequence: CATSRVGGRGFF.

The chain joins TRBV6-5 to TRBJ1-2; a possible D gene is TRBD1 (5 bases). This CDR3 is built from 13 residues. CDR1 is MNHEY, CDR2 SVGAGI, per germline. Trimming shortened V by 7 bases and J by 0 bases, and 9 bases separated the two germline ends. As DNA, the CDR3 is TGTGCCAGCATGGCAGGGACTAACTATGGCTACACCTTC. Its protein is CASMAGTNYGYTF.

The sample holds one count of this clone. CDR3 amino acids: CATSQNAGRIGYGYTF. In DNA, the CDR3 is TGTGCCACCAGTCAGAATGCGGGGCGTATCGGCTATGGCTACACCTTC. The rearrangement links TRBV24-1 to TRBJ1-2; perhaps TRBD1 as D (5 bases). This CDR3 comprises 16 residues. Germline-derived CDR1 and CDR2 are KGHDR and SFDVKD. V lost 6 bases and J lost 4, with 20 bases in between.

The V and J genes are TRBV19 and TRBJ1-1, with 10 bases fitting TRBD1. The CDR3 is 13 amino acids. J gave up 4 bases and V 8 bases, and 4 bases lay outside the gene matches. In germline, CDR1 is LNHDA, CDR2 SQIVND (reference sequence). In DNA form, the CDR3 reads TGTGCCAGTCACCGGGACAGGGGCACTGAAGCTTTCTTT. It specifies CASHRDRGTEAFF.

CDR3 protein: CASSSRKRGDAGELFF. DNA of the CDR3: TGTGCCAGCAGCTCCCGAAAGCGGGGGGACGCCGGGGAGCTGTTTTTT. V gene TRBV11-2 combines with J gene TRBJ2-2; 9 bases fit TRBD2. V shed 4 bases and J 6 bases; nucleotides not matched to a gene: 9. Germline CDR1 SGHAT, CDR2 FQNNGV. The CDR3 has 16 amino acids.

The chain carries TRBV23-1 and TRBJ2-2; TRBD1 is a possible D gene (6 bases). TRBV23-1 is annotated as an ORF whose role is uncertain. The CDR3 length is 18 residues. V was cut by 4 bases and J by 3 bases, with 21 bases left in between. The CDR3 nucleotides read TGCGCCAGCAGTCCCATTTACAGGGATCGGCGGCACACCGGGGAGCTGTTTTTT. It yields the protein CASSPIYRDRRHTGELFF.

This chain connects TRBV27 to TRBJ1-2, with 11 bases fitting TRBD1. The CDR3 is 15 amino acids. The V and J ends lost 0 bases and 8 bases, in that order; junction bases with no gene match: 5. Germline CDR1 reads MNHEY; CDR2 reads SMNVEV (reference sequence). CDR3 nucleotides: TGTGCCAGCAGTTTATCCCGGACAGGGGGCTTAGGCTACACCTTC. Amino acid sequence: CASSLSRTGGLGYTF.

The genes are TRBV7-8 and TRBJ1-2; TRBD1 is a possible D gene (5 bases). The CDR3 sequence is 19 residues long. The germline V gene encodes CDR1 SGHVS and CDR2 FQNEAQ. V was trimmed by 3 bases and J by 1 base, leaving 24 bases between them. CDR3: CASSLVPGGTVPFNYGYTF. DNA of the CDR3: TGTGCCAGCAGCTTGGTGCCTGGGGGGACCGTCCCCTTTAACTATGGCTACACCTTC.

This clone was detected a few times. This chain links TRBV5-1 with TRBJ2-3; 8 nucleotides match TRBD2. CDR1 is SGHRS, CDR2 YFSETQ, per germline. The CDR3 has 17 residues. V lost 2 bases, J lost 1 base, and 9 bases stayed unmatched. CDR3 amino acids: CASSLVGLVGGTDTQYF. CDR3 DNA sequence: TGCGCCAGCAGCTTAGTGGGACTAGTAGGAGGCACAGATACGCAGTATTTT.

For this clone: In the same sample, other DNA sequences code for this CDR3. The chain combines TRBV18 with TRBJ1-5; D not resolved. Looked up from germline, CDR1 is KGHSH and CDR2 is LQKENI. Trimming cost V 2 bases and J 6 bases, with 8 bases left between them. This CDR3 spans 13 amino acids. The CDR3 coding sequence is TGTGCCAGCTCACCAGGTGGAGGTCAGCCCCAGCATTTT. Protein product: CASSPGGGQPQHF.

The V call is TRBV20-1, the J call TRBJ2-5; unclear D gene. The CDR3 covers 10 residues. CDR1 and CDR2 (germline): DFQATT, SNEGSKA (reference sequence). CDR3 loop: CSPLTETQYF. The CDR3 DNA follows: TGCAGCCCACTAACAGAGACCCAGTACTTC.

V gene TRBV6-2 or TRBV6-3 combines with J gene TRBJ2-7, with a possible D match to TRBD2 (6 bases). The germline gives CDR1 MNHEY, CDR2 SVGEGT. This CDR3 is built from 14 residues. The V and J ends lost 2 bases and 3 bases respectively, with 11 bases between them. The CDR3 sequence: CASSYHRGSYEQYF. CDR3 DNA: TGTGCCAGCAGTTACCATCGGGGGAGCTACGAGCAGTACTTC.

The CDR3 bases are TGTGCCAGCAGTTTATGGGCTAGCGGCACCAATGAGCAGTTCTTC. Amino acid sequence: CASSLWASGTNEQFF. The V and J genes are TRBV28 and TRBJ2-1, with 7 bases that match TRBD2. Looked up from germline, CDR1 is MDHEN and CDR2 is SYDVKM. The CDR3 is made up of 15 amino acids. V lost 0 bases to trimming and J lost 6 bases; unmatched junction nucleotides: 5.

The J gene is TRBJ1-5, the V gene TRBV7-2; a weak D match, TRBD1 (5 bases). The CDR3 runs 15 residues. Looked up from germline, CDR1 is SGHTA and CDR2 is FQGNSA. V was trimmed by 1 base and J by 3 bases, leaving 10 bases between them. The CDR3 DNA sequence: TGTGCCAGCAGCTTAGTAGACAGCAACAATCAGCCCCAGCATTTT. It specifies CASSLVDSNNQPQHF.

The chain combines TRBV9 with TRBJ2-2; TRBD2 is a possible D gene (5 bases). The CDR3 totals 17 residues. The ends were cut back, 0 bases at V and 0 bases at J, with 12 bases in the middle. From germline, CDR1 is SGDLS and CDR2 YYNGEE. CDR3: CASSVGLHRANTGELFF. CDR3 DNA: TGTGCCAGCAGCGTAGGACTACATCGCGCGAACACCGGGGAGCTGTTTTTT.

The chain has TRBV12-3 or TRBV12-4 and TRBJ2-3; 8 positions match TRBD2. The junction had 2 bases not matched to a gene; V was cut back by 6 bases and J by 6 bases. This CDR3 has 12 residues. CDR3 nucleotides: TGTGCCAGCAGAGCGGGAGCCGATACGCAGTATTTT. Translated: CASRAGADTQYF.

The chain joins TRBV3-1 (or the pseudogene TRBV3-2) to TRBJ1-5; tentatively, D is TRBD1 (5 bases). CDR3 length: 13 residues. Germline assignment: CDR1 LGHDT and CDR2 YNNKEL (reference sequence). The V gene lost 5 bases and the J gene lost 9 bases, with 14 bases spanning the gap. In nucleotides, the CDR3 is TGTGCCAGCAGCTCGTGCTTGGGGGGGCCCCAGCATTTT. It translates to CASSSCLGGPQHF.

The rearrangement links TRBV15 to TRBJ1-1; no clear D. The CDR3 consists of 16 residues. Germline CDR1 is LNHNV and CDR2 is YYDKDF (reference sequence). V lost 0 bases to trimming and J lost 7 bases, with 18 bases between them. CDR3 sequence: CATSRDLRQVSLEAFF. Written as DNA, the CDR3 is TGTGCCACCAGCAGAGATCTAAGGCAGGTTTCGCTTGAAGCTTTCTTT.

The J gene is TRBJ2-2, the V gene TRBV7-3; unclear D gene. The CDR3 runs to 16 residues. Trimming took off 1 base at V and 5 bases at J, with 14 bases between the two ends. Per germline, CDR1 SGHTA and CDR2 FQGTGA. CDR3 bases: TGTGCCAGCAGCTTAAACCCCCTCGGGTCTACCGGGGAGCTGTTTTTT. Translating it yields CASSLNPLGSTGELFF.

This rearrangement joins TRBV5-5 to TRBJ1-5; possible D gene TRBD1, 6 bases. CDR1 is SGHKS and CDR2 is YYEKEE in the germline V gene (reference sequence). This CDR3 region has 15 residues. Trimming took off 4 bases at V and 4 bases at J, with 15 bases between the two ends. CDR3 DNA: TGTGCCAGCAGCCCCAAGGGGGGAGGGAATCAGCCCCAGCATTTT. Translation gives CASSPKGGGNQPQHF.

Worth noting for this clone: This sample includes further DNA sequences coding for the same CDR3. J is TRBJ2-1 and V is TRBV9; D perhaps matches TRBD2 (5 bases). Germline V gene data show CDR1 as SGDLS and CDR2 as YYNGEE. V lost 2 bases and J lost 0, with 9 bases in between. This CDR3 contains 15 residues. This chain's CDR3 is CASSVEGDSYNEQFF. DNA for the CDR3: TGTGCCAGCAGCGTTGAGGGTGACTCCTACAATGAGCAGTTCTTC.

V is TRBV7-9 and J is TRBJ2-7; TRBD1 matches at 9 bases. The germline gives CDR1 SEHNR, CDR2 FQNEAQ (reference sequence). V shed 5 bases and J 5 bases; nucleotides not matched to a gene: 7. This CDR3 contains 14 residues. CDR3 sequence: CASSLGQGQNEQYF. The DNA for the CDR3 is TGTGCCAGCAGCCTCGGACAGGGGCAGAACGAGCAGTACTTC.

J is TRBJ2-7 and V is TRBV6-6, with 7 bases matching TRBD1. The CDR3 spans 14 residues. J was trimmed by 2 bases and V by 4 bases; bases with no gene match: 5. Germline V gives CDR1 MNHNY, CDR2 SVGAGI (reference sequence). CDR3 in amino acids: CASSFTTGTYEQYF. The CDR3 DNA sequence: TGTGCCAGCAGTTTCACGACAGGGACCTACGAGCAGTACTTC.

This clone appeared a single time. The chain combines TRBV5-1 with TRBJ2-2; a possible D gene is TRBD2 (6 bases). There are 14 residues in the CDR3. V was cut by 0 bases and J by 6 bases, with 9 bases left in between. Germline V gives CDR1 SGHRS, CDR2 YFSETQ. The DNA for the CDR3 is TGCGCCAGCAGCTTGGCGGGGGTCCCCGGGGAGCTGTTTTTT. This gives the protein CASSLAGVPGELFF.

J is TRBJ1-2 and V is TRBV28; 10 nucleotides line up with TRBD1. The germline gives CDR1 MDHEN, CDR2 SYDVKM. The CDR3 runs to 14 residues. V was clipped by 4 bases and J by 8 bases; unmatched bases: 7. CDR3 region: CASSSPGDRGGYTF. In DNA form, the CDR3 reads TGTGCCAGCAGTTCCCCCGGGGACAGGGGCGGCTACACCTTC.

The chain's CDR3 is CATSPLGRLAGELFF. The CDR3 nucleotides read TGCGCCACCTCCCCGTTAGGGAGGTTAGCCGGGGAGCTGTTTTTT. This chain uses TRBV5-1 with TRBJ2-2, with D maybe TRBD2 (6 bases). The V end was cut by 9 bases, the J end by 6 bases, with 21 bases between. Germline CDR1 and CDR2: SGHRS and YFSETQ. The CDR3 is made up of 15 amino acids.

This clone was counted only a few times. The chain employs TRBV10-3 and TRBJ2-3; D unclear. V was pared by 7 bases and J by 2 bases, with 13 bases between. The CDR3 totals 14 residues. From germline, CDR1 is ENHRY and CDR2 SYGVKD. This CDR3 is CAITRDGVTDTQYF. For the CDR3, the DNA is TGTGCCATCACCCGAGACGGAGTCACAGATACGCAGTATTTT.